These T cell receptor beta chains were read from a single sample in a study of radiation and T cells in renal cell carcinoma. The data were produced by immunoSEQ multiplex PCR, yet TCRdb's version contains in-frame clones alone and is incomplete. Among around 170,000 clones listed, about 88% were seen once. The specimen was blood, collected from a patient whose treatment included radiotherapy and nephrectomy. The receptor source for this set is a woman in her 50s with renal cell carcinoma. Each CDR3 is given with its conserved first and last residue. Where a row states a size, it is once, few, many or the class of an expanded clone; other rows omit it.

CDR3 protein | J gene | V gene | clone size
CASSVTQDRATEAFF | TRBJ1-1 | TRBV5-1 | NA
CACSGSPSSYEQYF | TRBJ2-7 | TRBV19 | few
CASSEARTGYGYTF | TRBJ1-2 | TRBV2 | NA
CATSWDRDEQYF | TRBJ2-7 | TRBV15 | NA
CASSSGQGSTTYEQYF | TRBJ2-7 | TRBV7-6 | few
CASSQLDSSYNSPLHF | TRBJ1-6 | TRBV18 | NA
CASSRDSTYEQYF | TRBJ2-7 | TRBV6-5 | NA
CASSYAPTYEQYF | TRBJ2-7 | TRBV6-5 | NA
CASSPTSGRNTQYF | TRBJ2-3 | TRBV5-1 | NA
CASSLDQGRSPLHF | TRBJ1-6 | TRBV7-6 | NA
CASSPVGANVLTF | TRBJ2-6 | TRBV4-2 | NA
CASSPSWGGVYGYTF | TRBJ1-2 | TRBV4-1 | NA
CASSQDWRGDLDTEAFF | TRBJ1-1 | TRBV4-1 | once
CATRGRGFGDTEAFF | TRBJ1-1 | TRBV10-3 | NA
CASTGVGTEAFF | TRBJ1-1 | TRBV6-5 | NA
CASSRMSSNQPQHF | TRBJ1-5 | TRBV18 | once
CASSFNRGGKTQYF | TRBJ2-5 | TRBV27 | NA
CASSEIQGSTDTQYF | TRBJ2-3 | TRBV2 | NA
CATRQGMNTGELFF | TRBJ2-2 | TRBV19 | NA
CASSSSRAPYEQYF | TRBJ2-7 | TRBV11-3 | NA
CAIREAPGQGHYGYTF | TRBJ1-2 | TRBV10-3 | NA
CASSPVQGKSEQYF | TRBJ2-7 | TRBV18 | NA
CASSLFPETQYF | TRBJ2-5 | TRBV5-4 | NA
CASSPGTGVGYTF | TRBJ1-2 | TRBV9 | few
CASSPPSPVGVSGYTF | TRBJ1-2 | TRBV18 | few
CASSPPDRGWTEAFF | TRBJ1-1 | TRBV18 | NA
CASSDRTDEAFF | TRBJ1-1 | TRBV5-5 | NA
CASSSRQGTSSGNTIYF | TRBJ1-3 | TRBV5-1 | NA
CSVHETGRGSNYGYTF | TRBJ1-2 | TRBV29-1 | NA
CASSFGTSVNTGELFF | TRBJ2-2 | TRBV9 | NA
CASSVGPLAGGQETQYF | TRBJ2-5 | TRBV9 | NA
CASSVRATHTEAFF | TRBJ1-1 | TRBV9 | NA
CASSPGMGQEWDFYNEQFF | TRBJ2-1 | TRBV18 | once
CASSLARTSGYNEQFF | TRBJ2-1 | TRBV7-2 | NA
CASSLSSGGYNEQFF | TRBJ2-1 | TRBV6-4 | NA
CASSPKLAGDYEQYF | TRBJ2-7 | TRBV11-2 | NA
CASSLARGAGQETQYF | TRBJ2-5 | TRBV7-2 | once
CSVNEGGDTEAFF | TRBJ1-1 | TRBV29-1 | NA
CATSPAGSGYMNTGELFF | TRBJ2-2 | TRBV15 | NA
CASSKPDRGFGYTF | TRBJ1-2 | TRBV5-6 | NA
CASSLDGAGVYEQYF | TRBJ2-7 | TRBV11-2 | NA
CASSRSGLNEKLFF | TRBJ1-4 | TRBV7-6 | NA
CASSRLVGYEQYF | TRBJ2-7 | TRBV14 | NA
CASSFPGTYEQYF | TRBJ2-7 | TRBV7-9 | NA
CASSAQGRSSPLHF | TRBJ1-6 | TRBV7-3 | NA
CASSYGTGVYTEAFF | TRBJ1-1 | TRBV9 | NA
CASSEGGGTETQYF | TRBJ2-5 | TRBV19 | NA
CASSPDGGYTF | TRBJ1-2 | TRBV18 | NA
CASGGDRSGDEQFF | TRBJ2-1 | TRBV7-2 | NA
CASSLAVAGESYEQYF | TRBJ2-7 | TRBV5-1 | once
CASSFPNLDGYTF | TRBJ1-2 | TRBV19 | NA
CASSYRTGGSLGEQYF | TRBJ2-7 | TRBV6-6 | NA
CASSLDRVETQYF | TRBJ2-5 | TRBV5-4 | NA
CATSREAGGLGNTIYF | TRBJ1-3 | TRBV15 | NA